The next 18 T cell receptor beta chains were all read from a single sample in a study of control samples from healthy donors and cancer patients. Profiled with immunoSEQ multiplex PCR; TCRdb holds only in-frame clones, not every one. Of about 180,000 clones listed, 91% are singletons. Source material: blood. These TCRs come from a woman in her thirties or forties in good health.

This clone was detected once. V is TRBV12-5 and J is TRBJ1-1; no firm D call. Trimming removed 6 bases from V and 5 bases from J, with 13 bases in between. Germline CDR1 LGHNT, CDR2 FRNRAP. The CDR3 contains 13 residues. The CDR3 loop reads CASGLTWGTEAFF. In nucleotides, the CDR3 is TGTGCTAGTGGCCTCACCTGGGGTACTGAAGCTTTCTTT.

This clone was detected a few times. Its ends do not fully match the called genes, so a read error is possible. This rearrangement joins TRBV2 to TRBJ2-7; no firm D call. CDR1 and CDR2 (germline): SNHLY, FYNNEI. The CDR3 consists of 12 residues. The CDR3 reads CASSPDPDGPTF. CDR3 coding DNA: TGTGCCAGCAGTCCTGATCCGGACGGGCCAACTTTC.

The chain is built from TRBV7-9 and TRBJ1-4, with TRBD1 matching over 9 bases. J lost 7 bases, V lost 3 bases, and 6 bases had no gene match. Germline V CDR1 and CDR2: SEHNR, FQNEAQ (reference sequence). CDR3 length equals 15 residues. The CDR3 DNA is TGTGCCAGCAGCTTCACAGGGGGCTTAGGTGAAAAACTGTTTTTT. This sequence encodes CASSFTGGLGEKLFF.

The genes are TRBV10-3 and TRBJ2-3, with unresolved D. V lost 7 bases and J lost 6, with 17 bases in between. Germline-derived CDR1 and CDR2 are ENHRY and SYGVKD. This CDR3 spans 14 amino acids. The CDR3 here is CAIKLSASADTQYF. CDR3 in DNA: TGTGCCATCAAACTCTCGGCTAGTGCTGATACGCAGTATTTT.

The chain combines TRBV15 with TRBJ1-2, with unresolved D. V lost 0 bases and J 3 bases, leaving 17 bases between the germline ends. The CDR3 is 17 amino acids. Germline CDR1 and CDR2: LNHNV and YYDKDF (reference sequence). The chain's CDR3 is CATSRDLVGGSYYGYTF. The CDR3 bases are TGTGCCACCAGCAGAGATCTAGTAGGAGGGTCCTACTATGGCTACACCTTC.

This chain links TRBV5-1 with TRBJ1-4; tentatively, D is TRBD1 (6 bases). V lost 6 bases and J 0 bases, leaving 18 bases between the germline ends. The V gene's germline CDR1 is SGHRS and CDR2 YFSETQ. The CDR3 consists of 17 residues. The CDR3 is CASTKNGGRTTNEKLFF. The CDR3 DNA is TGCGCCAGCACCAAAAACGGGGGGCGGACAACTAATGAAAAACTGTTTTTT.

This chain uses TRBV11-2 with TRBJ2-7; TRBD1 or TRBD2 may be the D gene (5 bases each). V lost 5 bases and J 2 bases, leaving 13 bases between the germline ends. The CDR3 sequence is 14 residues long. CDR1 is SGHAT, CDR2 FQNNGV, per germline. The chain's CDR3 is CASSVGTATYEQYF. CDR3 nucleotide sequence: TGTGCCAGCAGCGTTGGGACGGCTACCTACGAGCAGTACTTC.

This clone showed up just a few times. The chain joins TRBV23-1 to TRBJ2-3, with TRBD2 matching over 9 bases. TRBV23-1 is marked as an open reading frame, function uncertain. This CDR3 is built from 17 residues. The junction had 9 bases not matched to a gene; V was cut back by 2 bases and J by 3 bases. Written as DNA, the CDR3 is TGCGCCAGCAGTCAAATGGCGGGGGGGCCAGGGACAGATACGCAGTATTTT. It specifies CASSQMAGGPGTDTQYF.

The chain carries TRBV19 and TRBJ2-1, with a weak D call TRBD1 (5 bases). The CDR3 length is 13 residues. Germline CDR1 reads LNHDA; CDR2 reads SQIVND (reference sequence). V lost 3 bases and J lost 8, with 11 bases in between. CDR3 protein: CASSMGPTDEQFF. The CDR3 region has the DNA TGTGCCAGTAGTATGGGGCCGACGGATGAGCAGTTCTTC.

The V call is TRBV7-9, the J call TRBJ1-2, with 8 bases matching TRBD1. CDR3 length: 15 amino acids. J lost 3 bases, V lost 5 bases, and 8 bases had no gene match. Germline lookup yields CDR1 SEHNR and CDR2 FQNEAQ (reference sequence). CDR3 region: CASSAPGQGHYGYTF. The CDR3 coding sequence is TGTGCCAGCAGCGCGCCCGGACAGGGCCACTATGGCTACACCTTC.

The chain uses TRBV7-6 and TRBJ2-3; weak D call: TRBD2 (5 bases). From germline, CDR1 is SGHVS and CDR2 FNYEAQ. The CDR3 totals 12 residues. V was pared by 6 bases and J by 4 bases, with 8 bases between. The CDR3 spells CASSPGADTQYF. In DNA, the CDR3 is TGTGCCAGCAGTCCCGGGGCAGATACGCAGTATTTT.

This chain links TRBV19 with TRBJ1-5; TRBD1 aligns across 11 bases. The junction had 4 bases not matched to a gene; V was cut back by 4 bases and J by 5 bases. The CDR3 consists of 15 residues. The germline V gene encodes CDR1 LNHDA and CDR2 SQIVND (reference sequence). CDR3 sequence: CASSRGTGGHQPQHF. CDR3 DNA: TGTGCCAGTAGTAGGGGGACAGGGGGACATCAGCCCCAGCATTTT.

The gene calls are TRBV10-1 and TRBJ2-3; D is unresolved. Trimming cost V 3 bases and J 0 bases, with 10 bases left between them. CDR3 length: 15 amino acids. The germline V gene has CDR1 WNHNN and CDR2 SYGVQD (reference sequence). This CDR3 is CASSESLTSTDTQYF. DNA for the CDR3: TGCGCCAGCAGTGAAAGTCTAACAAGCACAGATACGCAGTATTTT.

This chain links TRBV4-1 with TRBJ2-7; D is possibly TRBD2 (7 bases). Trimming left V 4 bases short and J 1 base short, with 14 bases between. This CDR3 is 15 amino acids long. Germline V lookup: CDR1 MGHRA, CDR2 YSYEKL. The CDR3 coding sequence is TGCGCCAGCAGCCTAAGGGGGGGCGGGTCCTACGAGCAGTACTTC. Its protein product is CASSLRGGGSYEQYF.

This sequence joins TRBV2 and TRBJ2-5, with TRBD2 identical over 8 bases. The ends lost 7 bases at V and 0 bases at J; junction bases unmatched: 1. The CDR3 consists of 13 residues. Per the germline V gene, CDR1 is SNHLY and CDR2 is FYNNEI. The CDR3 spells CASISGNQETQYF. The DNA of the CDR3 is TGTGCCAGCATTAGCGGGAACCAAGAGACCCAGTACTTC.

The chain joins TRBV7-2 to TRBJ2-5; no clear D gene. The CDR3 consists of 12 residues. Germline V lookup: CDR1 SGHTA, CDR2 FQGNSA. V lost 4 bases and J 7 bases, leaving 10 bases between the germline ends. CDR3 sequence: CASSSSVGTQYF. In DNA, the CDR3 is TGTGCCAGCAGCTCCAGCGTCGGGACCCAGTACTTC.

The J gene is TRBJ1-4, the V gene TRBV3-1 (or the pseudogene TRBV3-2), with TRBD1 matching 7 bases. The ends lost 2 bases at V and 0 bases at J; junction bases unmatched: 3. The CDR3 runs 16 residues. Germline CDR1 LGHDT, CDR2 YNNKEL (reference sequence). CDR3 DNA: TGTGCCAGCAGCCAAACAGGGGCTGCAACTAATGAAAAACTGTTTTTT. It specifies CASSQTGAATNEKLFF.

The chain carries TRBV4-1 and TRBJ1-2; 8 bases fit TRBD1. V lost 4 bases to trimming and J lost 2 bases; unmatched junction nucleotides: 6. The CDR3 sequence is 15 residues long. In germline, CDR1 is MGHRA, CDR2 YSYEKL. CDR3 sequence: CASSRPGQANYGYTF. The CDR3 DNA sequence: TGCGCCAGCAGCCGGCCGGGACAGGCAAACTATGGCTACACCTTC.